This TCR beta chain derives from a study of T cell responses to AZD1222 COVID-19 vaccine. The CDR3 is 13 amino acids. Germline CDR1 is ENHRY and CDR2 is SYGVKD. Trimming pared 8 bases from V and 8 bases from J, leaving 15 bases between. Data came from immunoSEQ multiplex PCR; TCRdb stores just in-frame clones and leaves some out. The data contain some 190,000 clones, more than 80% of them singletons. As concerns this clone: No antigen is known for it.

Study outcomes and limitations: Among AZD1222 vaccinees, only 5 to 7 were seropositive at baseline. Spike as a whole was targeted by vaccine-associated CD4 TCRs, dominant at 160-218 and 743-854.

The TCR was taken from an adult in good health. This chain uses TRBV10-3 with TRBJ1-4; D is unresolved. Specimen: peripheral blood, collected on day 0 of AZD1222 vaccination. The CDR3 protein is CAIRHRIGEKLFF. The CDR3 region has the DNA TGTGCCATCCGTCATCGGATTGGGGAAAAACTGTTTTTT.